This T cell receptor beta chain was sequenced during a study of pediatric ulcerative colitis. V dropped 6 bases and J dropped 5; count of bases not matched to a gene: 6. CDR1 is MNHEY and CDR2 is SVGAGI in the germline V gene. The CDR3 spans 14 residues. During colonoscopy, one to two rectal pinch biopsies were collected. This clone has only one observation. Sequencing was performed with immunoSEQ multiplex PCR; in TCRdb, only in-frame clones are kept and a portion is missing. This table has fewer than 12,000 clones, roughly four fifths appearing once. Material: gut tissue. The clonotype originates from a girl between 10 and 17 years old who was a control in a study of pediatric ulcerative colitis. V and J are TRBV6-5 and TRBJ2-5; 10 positions match TRBD1. CDR3 region: CASSRQGAGETQYF. The CDR3 coding sequence is TGTGCCAGCAGCAGACAGGGGGCAGGGGAGACCCAGTACTTC.